What follows are 10 T cell receptor beta chains derived from one specimen sequenced in a study of cytomegalovirus exposure and HLA in healthy donors. With 60 Vbeta and 13 Jbeta primers, the PCR was carried out. Measured with immunoSEQ multiplex PCR; TCRdb has only the in-frame clones, and not every one. Among some 130,000 clones, around three quarters were seen once, and the ten largest hold approximately 7%. Source material: PBMCs. These receptors were obtained from a man aged 40-50 years in good health and CMV-seropositive.

This clone occurred once. The chain combines TRBV30 with TRBJ1-2, with D perhaps matching TRBD1 (5 bases). In germline, CDR1 is GTSNPN, CDR2 SVGIG (reference sequence). The CDR3 extends over 14 amino acids. V was cut by 1 base and J by 3 bases, with 12 bases left in between. The CDR3 coding sequence is TGTGCCTGGAGTGAGGCAGGGCGAGACTATGGCTACACCTTC. The encoded protein is CAWSEAGRDYGYTF.

The chain employs TRBV6-1 and TRBJ1-3; the D gene is possibly TRBD1 (5 bases). CDR3 length equals 13 residues. Per the germline V gene, CDR1 is MNHNS and CDR2 is SASEGT. Trimming left V 8 bases short and J 2 bases short, with 10 bases between. For the CDR3, the DNA is TGTGCCAGCGGCGGACATACTGGAAACACCATATATTTT. As protein: CASGGHTGNTIYF.

This rearrangement joins TRBV5-4 to TRBJ2-4; 7 positions match TRBD1. Trimming removed 0 bases from V and 9 bases from J; junction bases left unmatched: 9. CDR3 size: 15 residues. Germline V gene sequence: CDR1 SGHNT, CDR2 YYREEE (reference sequence). CDR3 loop: CASSLAQGVRGIQYF. CDR3 bases: TGTGCCAGCAGCTTGGCCCAGGGGGTCAGAGGCATTCAGTACTTC.

J is TRBJ2-4 and V is TRBV5-1; tentative D call: TRBD2 (6 bases). V dropped 4 bases and J dropped 6 bases, with 17 bases sitting between them. The CDR3 has 15 residues. Germline CDR1 and CDR2: SGHRS and YFSETQ. The CDR3 loop is CASSRGARWGNIQYF. The CDR3 DNA sequence: TGCGCCAGCAGCCGCGGGGCTAGGTGGGGAAACATTCAGTACTTC.

This rearrangement joins TRBV5-1 to TRBJ1-2, with 7 bases that match TRBD1. Unmatched junction bases numbered 6, after V lost 2 bases and J lost 2 bases. The CDR3 covers 15 residues. Germline V gene lookup returns CDR1 SGHRS and CDR2 YFSETQ. As DNA, the CDR3 is TGCGCCAGCAGCTTCCGACCGACAGGGAACTATGGCTACACCTTC. Translated, it gives CASSFRPTGNYGYTF.

V is TRBV7-6 and J is TRBJ2-1, with 8 nucleotides matching TRBD2. The CDR3 covers 12 residues. CDR1 and CDR2 from the germline V gene are SGHVS and FNYEAQ. V shed 10 bases and J 7 bases; nucleotides not matched to a gene: 6. CDR3 bases: TGTGCCACGCGTAGCGGGGTTAATGAGCAGTTCTTC. Its protein product is CATRSGVNEQFF. Together with reference TRBV7-6 and TRBJ2-1, the CDR3 gives the full variable domain: GAGVSQSPRYKVTKRGQDVALRCDPISGHVSLYWYRQALGQGPEFLTYFNYEAQQDKSGLPNDRFSAERPEGSISTLTIQRTEQRDSAMYRCATRSGVNEQFFGPGTRLTVL.

The chain employs TRBV11-2 and TRBJ2-1, with TRBD2 matching over 7 bases. The CDR3 length is 15 residues. Trimming took 5 bases from V and 2 from J; bases not matched to a gene: 6. The germline CDR1 and CDR2 sequences are SGHAT and FQNNGV. CDR3 in DNA: TGTGCCAGCAGCCCGGCGGCGGGAGCCTACAATGAGCAGTTCTTC. It translates to CASSPAAGAYNEQFF.

The chain is built from TRBV11-1 and TRBJ2-5; 12 bases match TRBD1. Germline V gene lookup returns CDR1 SGHAT and CDR2 FQDESV (reference sequence). The CDR3 runs 15 residues. The ends lost 5 bases at V and 5 bases at J; junction bases unmatched: 6. The CDR3 nucleotides are TGTGCCAGCAGCCCCGGGACAGGGGGCAGGGAGACCCAGTACTTC. It yields the protein CASSPGTGGRETQYF.

The gene calls are TRBV29-1 and TRBJ2-6; 12 positions match TRBD1. This CDR3 has 16 amino acids. CDR1 and CDR2 from the germline V gene are SQVTM and ANQGSEA. Trimming at V came to 5 bases and at J to 2 bases, leaving 4 bases not matched to a gene. CDR3 sequence (DNA): TGCAGCGTTTCCCGGGACAGGGGGCCTGGGGCCAACGTCCTGACTTTC. Residues: CSVSRDRGPGANVLTF.

This clone occurred a few times. The chain is built from TRBV7-3 and TRBJ2-7, with TRBD2 matching over 9 bases. The J segment lost 1 base and the V segment lost 2 bases, leaving 3 bases of the junction unmatched. CDR1 and CDR2 from the germline V gene are SGHTA and FQGTGA. This CDR3 has 15 amino acids. The CDR3: CASSLQAGGSYEQYF. The CDR3 DNA is TGTGCCAGCAGCTTACAAGCGGGAGGTTCCTACGAGCAGTACTTC.